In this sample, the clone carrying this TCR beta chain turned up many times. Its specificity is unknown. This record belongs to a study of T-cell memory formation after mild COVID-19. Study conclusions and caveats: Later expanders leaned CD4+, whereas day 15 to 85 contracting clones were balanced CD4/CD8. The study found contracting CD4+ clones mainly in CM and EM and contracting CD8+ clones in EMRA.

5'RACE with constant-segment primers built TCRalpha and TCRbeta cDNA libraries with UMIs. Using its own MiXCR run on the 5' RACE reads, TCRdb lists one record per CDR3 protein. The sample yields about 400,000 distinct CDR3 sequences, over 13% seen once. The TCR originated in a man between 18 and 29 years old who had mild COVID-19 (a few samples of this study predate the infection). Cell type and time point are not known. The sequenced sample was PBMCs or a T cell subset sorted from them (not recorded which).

The CDR3 is CASSQGLAGEGEQFF. The CDR3 DNA is TGCGCCAGCAGCCAGGGACTAGCGGGGGAGGGGGAGCAGTTCTTC. V gene TRBV5-1 combines with J gene TRBJ2-1; TRBD2 agrees at 14 bases. V lost 4 bases and J lost 10; bases outside the gene matches: 7. The length of the CDR3 is 15 residues. Germline CDR1 reads SGHRS; CDR2 reads YFSETQ.